These 23 T cell receptor beta chains share one sample of origin, sequenced in a study of blood T cells in healthy people across ages. Combining a sample-barcoded 5' primer with a J-beta primer mix, a second PCR ran for roughly 7 to 11 cycles. TCRdb independently ran MiXCR on the 5' RACE reads; one entry per CDR3 protein. The sample comprises 1,800,000 or so distinct CDR3 sequences, roughly two fifths of which are singletons, and under 30% rests with the top ten. Material for sequencing was blood. Source of these receptors: a human donor in good health.

This chain links TRBV28 with TRBJ2-5; tentatively, D is TRBD1 (5 bases). The germline CDR1 and CDR2 sequences are MDHEN and SYDVKM. The CDR3 has 14 residues. Deletions cut 6 bases from V and 2 bases from J, with 13 bases between. CDR3 DNA: TGTGCCAGCAGCCAAAGTCCAGGGCAAGAGACCCAGTACTTC. The encoded protein is CASSQSPGQETQYF.

Comment on this clonotype: With a much larger clone just one base away, this may be a read error. CDR3 coding DNA: TGCAGTGCCGAACATCAAGAGGCCCAGTACTTC. Amino acids: CSAEHQEAQYF. V usage is TRBV20-1 and J usage is TRBJ2-5; D is undetermined. This CDR3 has 11 amino acids. Germline CDR1 is DFQATT and CDR2 is SNEGSKA (reference sequence).

This chain uses TRBV6-6 with TRBJ2-7, with 9 bases fitting TRBD1. Per germline, CDR1 MNHNY and CDR2 SVGAGI (reference sequence). The CDR3 is 14 residues long. V lost 8 bases and J lost 4; bases outside the gene matches: 9. The CDR3 nucleotides are TGTGCCAGCTTCTCCGGGACAGGGAGATACGAGCAGTACTTC. This codes for CASFSGTGRYEQYF.

As regards this clonotype: One end of the junction fails to match germline, which may point to a read error. The genes are TRBV9 and TRBJ2-3; TRBD1 aligns across 8 bases. This CDR3 comprises 17 residues. Per the germline V gene, CDR1 is SGDLS and CDR2 is YYNGEE. The CDR3 nucleotides read TGTGCCGGCAGCGTAGAGTCGGCAGGGGGCGCGTCAGATACGCAGTATTTT. Encoded protein: CAGSVESAGGASDTQYF.

This clonotype showed up just a few times. This chain joins TRBV7-6 and TRBJ2-3; no reliable D call. There are 14 residues in the CDR3. V gave up 3 bases and J gave up 6 bases, with 13 bases separating them. Germline values: CDR1 SGHVS, CDR2 FNYEAQ. The CDR3 loop is CASSLILFSDTQYF. The CDR3 region has the DNA TGTGCCAGCAGCTTGATACTATTCAGTGATACGCAGTATTTT.

Concerning this clonotype: A read error may account for a junction end that differs from germline. J is TRBJ2-6 and V is TRBV9; tentatively, D is TRBD1 (5 bases). Germline loops: CDR1 SGDLS, CDR2 YYNGEE. CDR3 size: 15 residues. The CDR3 here is CASSAQGSGANVRTF. The CDR3 bases are TGTGCCAGCAGCGCGCAGGGCTCTGGGGCCAACGTCCGGACTTTC.

The rearrangement uses TRBV25-1 and TRBJ2-3; TRBD2 might be the D (6 bases). The CDR3 consists of 15 residues. The V gene lost 1 base and the J gene lost 2 bases, with 10 bases spanning the gap. CDR1 is MGHDK and CDR2 is SYGVNS in the germline V gene. CDR3 coding DNA: TGTGCCAGCAGTGAATCGGAGGGGCCCACAGATACGCAGTATTTT. Translating it yields CASSESEGPTDTQYF. The full variable domain, its missing parts supplied by reference TRBV25-1 and TRBJ2-3, is EADIYQTPRYLVIGTGKKITLECSQTMGHDKMYWYQQDPGMELHLIHYSYGVNSTEKGDLSSESTVSRIRTEHFPLTLESARPSHTSQYLCASSESEGPTDTQYFGPGTRLTVL.

This clonotype was counted between two and nine times. The genes are TRBV9 and TRBJ2-1; no clear D gene. The CDR3 totals 15 residues. The germline V gene encodes CDR1 SGDLS and CDR2 YYNGEE. Trimming took off 4 bases at V and 0 bases at J, with 11 bases between the two ends. The CDR3 sequence: CASSPSIYSYNEQFF. CDR3 bases: TGTGCCAGCAGCCCCAGCATCTACTCCTACAATGAGCAGTTCTTC.

This chain joins TRBV6-6 and TRBJ1-6, with D unclear. Per germline, CDR1 MNHNY and CDR2 SVGAGI (reference sequence). CDR3 length equals 14 residues. Trimming pared 2 bases from V and 4 bases from J, leaving 6 bases between. CDR3 nucleotide sequence: TGTGCCAGCAGTTACGGGCAGTATAATTCACCCCTCCACTTT. Its translation is CASSYGQYNSPLHF.

This clonotype was seen once. A much more abundant neighbour one base away suggests this may be a read error. The chain's CDR3 is CASSLGGTDCEQYF. The CDR3, as DNA: TGTGCCAGCAGCTTAGGGGGGACAGACTGCGAGCAGTACTTC. The chain employs TRBV7-2 and TRBJ2-4, with 7 bases matching TRBD1. The last part of the DNA fits TRBJ2-7 better; the J call may be wrong. This CDR3 contains 14 residues. Germline V gene lookup returns CDR1 SGHTA and CDR2 FQGNSA.

This clonotype was seen more than once but under ten times. A read error may be the cause here, since a much bigger clone is one base away. This rearrangement joins TRBV20-1 to TRBJ2-1, with 7 bases fitting TRBD2. Germline V lookup: CDR1 DFQATT, CDR2 SNEGSKA (reference sequence). This CDR3 is 14 amino acids long. The CDR3 protein is CSAQGLAEYNEQVF. The DNA for the CDR3 is TGCAGTGCTCAGGGCCTAGCGGAATACAATGAGCAGGTCTTC.

This clonotype showed up just a few times. V usage is TRBV9 and J usage is TRBJ1-2; tentatively, D is TRBD1 (6 bases). V lost 2 bases and J lost 3, with 17 bases in between. In germline, CDR1 is SGDLS, CDR2 YYNGEE. The CDR3 spans 16 residues. DNA of the CDR3: TGTGCCAGCAGCGTTGACAGGAGAGAACGCGACTATGGCTACACCTTC. Protein product: CASSVDRRERDYGYTF.

CDR3: CASSPTNGIYGYTF. The CDR3 DNA sequence: TGTGCCAGCAGCCCAACGAACGGGATCTATGGCTACACCTTC. The gene calls are TRBV7-2 and TRBJ1-2; D unresolved. Trimming cost V 5 bases and J 4 bases, with 14 bases left between them. Germline values: CDR1 SGHTA, CDR2 FQGNSA. CDR3 length equals 14 residues.

This clonotype has more than one count but fewer than ten. V and J are TRBV20-1 and TRBJ2-5; TRBD2 matches at 13 bases. Per the germline V gene, CDR1 is DFQATT and CDR2 is SNEGSKA (reference sequence). The CDR3 totals 14 residues. V gave up 6 bases and J gave up 4 bases; unmatched junction bases: 5. The CDR3 DNA reads TGCAGTGCCCAGACTAGCGGGGGGCGAGAGACCCAGTACTTC. This encodes CSAQTSGGRETQYF.

The gene calls are TRBV4-3 and TRBJ2-1; TRBD2 agrees at 8 bases. CDR3 length: 16 amino acids. From germline, CDR1 is LGHNA and CDR2 YSLEER. V lost 0 bases to trimming and J lost 10 bases; unmatched junction nucleotides: 11. CDR3 amino acids: CASSQEPTSGSYEQFF. The CDR3 DNA reads as TGCGCCAGCAGCCAAGAGCCTACTAGCGGTTCCTACGAGCAGTTCTTC.

This clonotype was seen many times. J is TRBJ2-1 and V is TRBV6-6; D is unclear. This CDR3 is 11 amino acids long. Germline assignment: CDR1 MNHNY and CDR2 SVGAGI (reference sequence). Trimming removed 2 bases from V and 8 bases from J, with 4 bases in between. The CDR3, as DNA: TGTGCCAGCAGTTACCGAGATGAGCAGTTCTTC. Amino acids: CASSYRDEQFF.

The rearrangement joins TRBV6-2 or TRBV6-3 to TRBJ1-5, with D hard to call. V was shortened by 4 bases and J by 0 bases, with 7 bases between the two germline ends. The CDR3 covers 14 residues. The V gene's germline CDR1 is MNHEY and CDR2 SVGEGT. CDR3 protein: CASSSRVSNQPQHF. In DNA, the CDR3 is TGTGCCAGCAGTTCGAGGGTTAGCAATCAGCCCCAGCATTTT.

The CDR3 protein is CASSLGRQTLRWELFF. The DNA for the CDR3 is TGTGCCAGCAGCTTAGGCCGCCAGACCCTCAGGTGGGAGCTGTTTTTT. The chain employs TRBV13 and TRBJ2-2; no firm D call. V lost 0 bases and J 9 bases, leaving 17 bases between the germline ends. The CDR3 contains 16 residues. Germline values: CDR1 PRHDT, CDR2 FYEKMQ (reference sequence).

This clonotype appeared a few times. The chain couples TRBV9 to TRBJ1-2; TRBD1 matches at 9 bases. The ends lost 3 bases at V and 7 bases at J; junction bases unmatched: 7. Germline V lookup: CDR1 SGDLS, CDR2 YYNGEE. This CDR3 is 14 amino acids long. CDR3 residues: CASSAGQGIAGYTF. In nucleotides, the CDR3 is TGTGCCAGCAGCGCCGGACAGGGGATCGCTGGCTACACCTTC.

This chain connects TRBV4-1 to TRBJ1-3; TRBD1 is a possible D gene (6 bases). The V gene lost 1 base and the J gene lost 0 bases, with 22 bases spanning the gap. The CDR3 has 20 residues. Germline loops: CDR1 MGHRA, CDR2 YSYEKL. The CDR3 DNA is TGCGCCAGCAGCCAAGCCCGGCCCGACAGGTCCCTCTTCTCTGGAAACACCATATATTTT. Protein sequence: CASSQARPDRSLFSGNTIYF.

This chain links TRBV4-3 with TRBJ1-1; possible D gene TRBD1, 5 bases. Germline V gene lookup returns CDR1 LGHNA and CDR2 YSLEER. With 1 base removed from V and 1 base from J, the gap between germline ends came to 10 bases. This CDR3 region has 15 residues. The DNA for the CDR3 is TGCGCCAGCAGCCAAGCCCCGACAGAGAACACTGAAGCTTTCTTT. This gives the protein CASSQAPTENTEAFF.

This chain connects TRBV2 to TRBJ1-6; no clear D gene. The CDR3 is made up of 15 amino acids. The V gene lost 3 bases and the J gene lost 8 bases, with 14 bases spanning the gap. CDR1 and CDR2 (germline): SNHLY, FYNNEI. The chain's CDR3 is CASSEKGSGYSPLHF. The CDR3 DNA sequence: TGTGCCAGCAGTGAGAAAGGGTCGGGTTATTCACCCCTCCACTTT.

This sequence joins TRBV12-3 or TRBV12-4 and TRBJ2-5, with 9 bases matching TRBD1. The CDR3 totals 15 residues. V was pared by 5 bases and J by 2 bases, with 6 bases of the junction left unmatched. CDR3 coding DNA: TGTGCCAGCAGTCTCTCGGGGACAGGGCAAGAGACCCAGTACTTC. This encodes CASSLSGTGQETQYF.